This TCR beta chain came from a study of CD8+ T cells in alopecia areata. Isolated RNA was reverse transcribed into cDNA used as the sequencing template. The assay was immunoSEQ multiplex PCR, and TCRdb's table has in-frame clones only and misses some. Here the sample spans under 350,000 clones, nearly 60% being singletons. V shed 6 bases and J 8 bases; nucleotides not matched to a gene: 12. Looked up from germline, CDR1 is SQVTM and CDR2 is ANQGSEA. The CDR3 covers 14 residues. Described treatment: oral pan-JAK inhibitor, 5-10 mg twice daily. Patients with alopecia areata provided lesional scalp punch biopsies as well as peripheral blood.

The receptor's source is a human donor with alopecia areata. The V call is TRBV29-1, the J call TRBJ1-4, with TRBD1 identical over 7 bases. Source: CD4+ T cells sorted from blood, taken at week 24, from a patient treated with tofacitinib. CDR3 in amino acids: CSVPVEGGAEKLFF. The CDR3 DNA reads as TGCAGCGTACCCGTAGAAGGGGGCGCGGAAAAACTGTTTTTT.